One sample yielded the 12 T cell receptor beta chains listed below, sequenced in a study of OX40 agonist ivuxolimab in advanced cancers. Method: immunoSEQ multiplex PCR; TCRdb's copy keeps in-frame clones and lacks some. The table lists 63,000 or so clones, around 82% of them singletons. Specimen: CD4+ or CD8+ T cells sorted from blood, collected in a trial of the OX40 agonist ivuxolimab. The receptors here all came from an adult with an advanced solid tumor such as melanoma, head and neck, liver or kidney cancer.

The chain links TRBV28 to TRBJ1-2; D is uncertain. Trimming shortened V by 6 bases and J by 5 bases, and 19 bases separated the two germline ends. CDR1 and CDR2 from the germline V gene are MDHEN and SYDVKM. There are 15 residues in the CDR3. The DNA of the CDR3 is TGTGCCAGCAGCCGAACCAGCCACGTCGCATATGGCTACACCTTC. It specifies CASSRTSHVAYGYTF.

V is TRBV7-6 and J is TRBJ1-1; D not certain. In germline, CDR1 is SGHVS, CDR2 FNYEAQ. The CDR3 contains 13 residues. With 3 bases removed from V and 4 bases from J, the gap between germline ends came to 9 bases. The CDR3 bases are TGTGCCAGCAGCTTGGAGCGTGGCACTGAAGCTTTCTTT. Translating gives CASSLERGTEAFF. Full variable domain (missing parts from reference TRBV7-6 and TRBJ1-1): GAGVSQSPRYKVTKRGQDVALRCDPISGHVSLYWYRQALGQGPEFLTYFNYEAQQDKSGLPNDRFSAERPEGSISTLTIQRTEQRDSAMYRCASSLERGTEAFFGQGTRLTVV.

The chain joins TRBV19 to TRBJ2-3; 7 bases agree with TRBD2. Germline V CDR1 and CDR2: LNHDA, SQIVND (reference sequence). V lost 7 bases, J lost 6 bases, and 1 base stayed unmatched. This CDR3 region has 11 residues. CDR3 sequence reads: CASMGGDTQYF. CDR3 bases: TGTGCCAGTATGGGGGGGGATACGCAGTATTTT.

The chain couples TRBV10-3 to TRBJ2-2, with TRBD2 matching over 13 bases. With V trimmed by 6 bases and J by 0 bases, 4 bases remained unmatched. Germline V gene sequence: CDR1 ENHRY, CDR2 SYGVKD. The CDR3 length is 17 residues. The CDR3 DNA follows: TGTGCCATCAGCGGGACTAGCGGGGCCTCGAACACCGGGGAGCTGTTTTTT. Protein sequence: CAISGTSGASNTGELFF.

This clone has only one observation. V usage is TRBV7-2 and J usage is TRBJ2-2; 8 bases are a match to TRBD2. Looked up from germline, CDR1 is SGHTA and CDR2 is FQGNSA. There are 15 residues in the CDR3. V trimming: 6 bases; J trimming: 7 bases; junction bases outside the gene matches: 10. In DNA form, the CDR3 reads TGTGCCAGCAGTCTAGGACTAGCTAGGATCGGGGAGCTGTTTTTT. Residues: CASSLGLARIGELFF.

This sequence joins TRBV28 and TRBJ2-1; 8 nucleotides align to TRBD2. Germline V gene sequence: CDR1 MDHEN, CDR2 SYDVKM. J was trimmed by 4 bases and V by 5 bases; bases with no gene match: 7. The CDR3 runs 15 residues. This chain's CDR3 is CASSPPRGAYNEQFF. In DNA form, the CDR3 reads TGTGCCAGCAGTCCCCCGCGGGGGGCTTACAATGAGCAGTTCTTC.

The genes are TRBV12-5 and TRBJ1-6; D ambiguous. The CDR3 spans 18 residues. The V gene's germline CDR1 is LGHNT and CDR2 FRNRAP. Trimming removed 7 bases from V and 0 bases from J, with 19 bases in between. As DNA, the CDR3 is TGTGCTAGTGTTATCGCAGGCGGCCAAAGCTCCTATAATTCACCCCTCCACTTT. Protein sequence: CASVIAGGQSSYNSPLHF.

The rearrangement uses TRBV15 and TRBJ2-7, with D uncertain. The V gene's germline CDR1 is LNHNV and CDR2 YYDKDF (reference sequence). The CDR3 has 15 amino acids. The V end was cut by 2 bases, the J end by 0 bases, with 11 bases between. CDR3 residues: CATSRHQSSSYEQYF. The CDR3 nucleotides read TGTGCCACCAGCAGACATCAATCCAGCTCCTACGAGCAGTACTTC. The variable domain in full, completed from reference TRBV15 and TRBJ2-7, reads DAMVIQNPRYQVTQFGKPVTLSCSQTLNHNVMYWYQQKSSQAPKLLFHYYDKDFNNEADTPDNFQSRRPNTSFCFLDIRSPGLGDTAMYLCATSRHQSSSYEQYFGPGTRLTVT.

J is TRBJ1-4 and V is TRBV29-1; D not certain. Trimming removed 4 bases from V and 8 bases from J, with 14 bases in between. The CDR3 length is 13 residues. Germline values: CDR1 SQVTM, CDR2 ANQGSEA. In nucleotides, the CDR3 is TGCAGCGTTGTATTGGGAGGACGGGAAAAACTGTTTTTT. Its protein is CSVVLGGREKLFF.

V usage is TRBV18 and J usage is TRBJ2-3, with 13 positions matching TRBD2. V lost 4 bases and J lost 5; bases outside the gene matches: 3. The CDR3 spans 15 residues. Germline CDR1 reads KGHSH; CDR2 reads LQKENI. The CDR3 protein is CASSQGLAGIDTQYF. The DNA of the CDR3 is TGTGCCAGCTCACAGGGACTAGCGGGAATAGATACGCAGTATTTT.

J is TRBJ2-6 and V is TRBV7-3; TRBD1 matches at 7 bases. The CDR3 is made up of 17 amino acids. V gave up 5 bases and J gave up 0 bases; unmatched junction bases: 7. CDR1 is SGHTA, CDR2 FQGTGA, per germline. CDR3 sequence: CASSHRQGRSGANVLTF. CDR3 in DNA: TGTGCCAGCAGCCACAGACAGGGTCGCTCTGGGGCCAACGTCCTGACTTTC.

A note on this clone: Other DNA sequences in the same sample also yield this CDR3. This chain links TRBV5-6 with TRBJ1-2; D is unclear. From germline, CDR1 is SGHDT and CDR2 YYEEEE. V was cut by 0 bases and J by 8 bases, with 5 bases left in between. The CDR3 has 11 amino acids. CDR3 sequence reads: CASSLGGGYTF. DNA for the CDR3: TGTGCCAGCAGCTTGGGTGGGGGCTACACCTTC.